This TCR beta chain was obtained from a study of CD8 T cells in ankylosing spondylitis. Overall study findings and caveats: Ankylosing spondylitis blood appeared to carry a characteristic TCR beta motif of several highly homologous variants.

This clonotype was picked up many times. Its antigen is still unknown. TCRdb ran MiXCR on the 5' RACE reads and lists one entry per CDR3 protein. The repertoire holds 300,000 to 400,000 distinct CDR3 sequences, about 22% seen once, with about 17% in the top ten. This TCR came from a male donor with ankylosing spondylitis. The specimen sequenced was blood, either unsorted or a sorted T cell fraction (not recorded which).

CDR3: CASSRGVLAGSTDTQYF. The CDR3 DNA reads TGTGCCAGTTCAAGGGGAGTCCTAGCGGGAAGCACAGATACGCAGTATTTT. V and J are TRBV9 and TRBJ2-3; 9 positions match TRBD2. V lost 8 bases and J lost 0; bases outside the gene matches: 13. Germline V lookup: CDR1 SGDLS, CDR2 YYNGEE. The CDR3 is 17 residues long. Using reference TRBV9 and TRBJ2-3 for the parts outside the CDR3, the full variable domain is DSGVTQTPKHLITATGQRVTLRCSPRSGDLSVYWYQQSLDQGLQFLIQYYNGEERAKGNILERFSAQQFPDLHSELNLSSLELGDSALYFCASSRGVLAGSTDTQYFGPGTRLTVL.